This T cell receptor (beta chain) was recovered during a study of cytomegalovirus exposure and HLA in healthy donors. Study in general: The study's early data release held 80 million to 95 million unique TCRs from HLA-typed donors. Findings and limits, study-wide: Under in vitro conditions, a few CMV-associated chains were confirmed as specific for CMV antigens. Reports state that TCR beta sequences accurately predicted most subjects' HLA-A and HLA-B alleles.

Remarks on this clone: Its antigen is not known.

The study ran its PCR with 60 Vbeta and 13 Jbeta primers. Measured with immunoSEQ multiplex PCR; TCRdb has only the in-frame clones, and not every one. The sample lists around 180,000 clones, about four fifths occurring once. The V end was cut by 3 bases, the J end by 8 bases, with 17 bases between. Germline-derived CDR1 and CDR2 are LGHNA and YNFKEQ. This CDR3 has 15 amino acids. Donors were nominally healthy when sampled, though unrecorded immune exposures were likely. The specimen sequenced was PBMCs. The chain couples TRBV4-2 to TRBJ2-1; D might be TRBD2 (7 bases). The source is a man aged 25-45 years in good health and CMV-seropositive. The CDR3 DNA follows: TGTGCCAGCAGCCAGGGGGACGCGGGGGCCTATGAGCAGTTCTTC. This translates into CASSQGDAGAYEQFF.